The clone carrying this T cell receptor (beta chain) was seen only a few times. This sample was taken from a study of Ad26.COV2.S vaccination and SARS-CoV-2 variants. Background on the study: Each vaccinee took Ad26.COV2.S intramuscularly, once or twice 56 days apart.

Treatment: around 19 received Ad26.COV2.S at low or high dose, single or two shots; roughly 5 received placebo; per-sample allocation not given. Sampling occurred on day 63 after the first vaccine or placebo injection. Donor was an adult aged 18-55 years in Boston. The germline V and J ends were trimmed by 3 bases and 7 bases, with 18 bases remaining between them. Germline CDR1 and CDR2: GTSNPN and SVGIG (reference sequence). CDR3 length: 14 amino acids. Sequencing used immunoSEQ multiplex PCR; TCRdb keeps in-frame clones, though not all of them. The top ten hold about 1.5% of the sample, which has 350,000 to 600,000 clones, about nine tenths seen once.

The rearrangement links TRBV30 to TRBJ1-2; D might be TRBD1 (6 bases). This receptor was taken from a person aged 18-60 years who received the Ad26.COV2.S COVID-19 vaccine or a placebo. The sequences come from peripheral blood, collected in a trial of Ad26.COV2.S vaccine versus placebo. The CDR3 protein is CAWSPSAGAAGYTF. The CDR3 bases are TGTGCCTGGAGCCCATCTGCGGGGGCGGCTGGCTACACCTTC.